This T cell receptor beta chain was observed in a study of CD8+ T cells in alopecia areata. Study-wide points: Patients displayed less clarity in TCR sharing than mice, a finding possibly related to HLA. Sequenced scalp T cells also include alphabeta T cells resident in normal skin. An increase in clonality over normal scalp was evident in lesional scalp, especially alopecia totalis/universalis.

Extracted RNA was reverse transcribed, and the resulting cDNA served as sequencing template. Method: immunoSEQ multiplex PCR; TCRdb's copy keeps in-frame clones and lacks some. The data contain about 150,000 clones, about 60% of them singletons. Using a FACSAria, the CD4+ and CD8+ T cells were sorted from the PBMCs. This clone turned up a few times. Its cognate antigen is unknown. The V segment lost 7 bases and the J segment 4 bases; nucleotides outside the gene matches: 10. This CDR3 is built from 14 residues. Germline loops: CDR1 SQVTM, CDR2 ANQGSEA. Material: CD4+ T cells sorted from blood. This rearrangement joins TRBV29-1 to TRBJ1-2, with TRBD1 matching 9 bases. This sequence originates from a human donor in good health. The CDR3 coding sequence is TGCAGCGCCGGGGACAGGGTGAAGGGCTATGGCTACACCTTC. Its protein product is CSAGDRVKGYGYTF.